The 25 T cell receptor beta chains below come from one sample, sequenced in a study of blood T cell repertoires in COVID-19. Here immunoSEQ multiplex PCR was the method, and the copy in TCRdb shows in-frame clones only, minus some. Here the sample spans 110,000 to 150,000 clones, around 87% being singletons. The material sequenced was peripheral blood. The receptors originated from a woman aged 40-49 years with acute or convalescent COVID-19.

This clone was seen a handful of times. The chain combines TRBV6-6 with TRBJ2-1, with 10 bases lining up with TRBD1. Losses at the gene ends were 5 bases for V and 7 bases for J; bases not matched to a gene: 20. Per the germline V gene, CDR1 is MNHNY and CDR2 is SVGAGI (reference sequence). The CDR3 length is 19 residues. CDR3 nucleotides: TGTGCCAGCAGTCCTATCCGGGACAGGGGATTTGTACAGGGAAATGAGCAGTTCTTC. Its translation is CASSPIRDRGFVQGNEQFF.

The chain has TRBV19 and TRBJ2-6, with 12 bases lining up with TRBD1. The CDR3 contains 19 residues. Germline CDR1 is LNHDA and CDR2 is SQIVND (reference sequence). J lost 2 bases, V lost 2 bases, and 7 bases had no gene match. Written as DNA, the CDR3 is TGTGCCAGTAGTATATTGGGGACAGGGGGCAGAGCTGGGGCCAACGTCCTGACTTTC. This codes for CASSILGTGGRAGANVLTF.

The genes are TRBV11-1 and TRBJ2-3, with 10 positions matching TRBD2. The CDR3 contains 15 residues. The J segment lost 1 base and the V segment lost 4 bases, leaving 2 bases of the junction unmatched. CDR1 SGHAT and CDR2 FQDESV come from the germline V gene (reference sequence). The CDR3 coding sequence is TGTGCCAGCAGCTCTAGCGGGGGCCGCACAGATACGCAGTATTTT. Residues: CASSSSGGRTDTQYF.

The chain employs TRBV28 and TRBJ2-1; 13 positions match TRBD2. The CDR3 length is 16 residues. CDR1 is MDHEN and CDR2 is SYDVKM in the germline V gene. V shed 5 bases, J shed 7 bases, and the junction held 8 bases outside the gene matches. The DNA of the CDR3 is TGTGCCAGCAGTCCGTTACTAGCGGGGGGGCCGAATGAGCAGTTCTTC. It specifies CASSPLLAGGPNEQFF.

The chain uses TRBV19 and TRBJ2-2; 8 bases line up with TRBD1. The V segment lost 3 bases and the J segment 6 bases; nucleotides outside the gene matches: 6. CDR3 size: 15 residues. Germline V gene lookup returns CDR1 LNHDA and CDR2 SQIVND (reference sequence). The CDR3 is CASSMDREVAGELFF. The CDR3 bases are TGTGCCAGTAGTATGGACAGGGAGGTTGCCGGGGAGCTGTTTTTT.

V gene TRBV5-5 combines with J gene TRBJ1-5, with no clear D. The CDR3 is 15 residues long. V was pared by 0 bases and J by 1 base, with 8 bases between. CDR1 and CDR2 (germline): SGHKS, YYEKEE (reference sequence). The CDR3 bases are TGTGCCAGCAGCTTGGGAGTCTTCAGCAATCAGCCCCAGCATTTT. Protein product: CASSLGVFSNQPQHF.

V gene TRBV15 combines with J gene TRBJ2-2; perhaps TRBD2 as D (6 bases). This CDR3 spans 14 amino acids. Trimming cost V 5 bases and J 4 bases, with 11 bases left between them. Looked up from germline, CDR1 is LNHNV and CDR2 is YYDKDF (reference sequence). CDR3 coding DNA: TGTGCCACCAGCCGGAGGGGTGCCACCGGGGAGCTGTTTTTT. This encodes CATSRRGATGELFF.

The genes are TRBV7-6 and TRBJ2-7, with D possibly being TRBD2 (5 bases). The ends were cut back, 0 bases at V and 6 bases at J, with 9 bases in the middle. CDR1 is SGHVS and CDR2 is FNYEAQ in the germline V gene. CDR3 size: 13 residues. CDR3 in amino acids: CASSLAGVGEQYF. The CDR3, as DNA: TGTGCCAGCAGCTTAGCGGGAGTAGGCGAGCAGTACTTC.

The CDR3: CASRPTGGWTEAFF. CDR3 bases: TGTGCCAGCAGGCCCACAGGGGGATGGACTGAAGCTTTCTTT. The V and J genes are TRBV2 and TRBJ1-1, with 8 bases identical to TRBD1. The CDR3 is 14 amino acids. J lost 5 bases, V lost 6 bases, and 8 bases had no gene match. Germline values: CDR1 SNHLY, CDR2 FYNNEI. Looking up the rest from reference TRBV2 and TRBJ1-1 gives the full variable domain: EPEVTQTPSHQVTQMGQEVILRCVPISNHLYFYWYRQILGQKVEFLVSFYNNEISEKSEIFDDQFSVERPDGSNFTLKIRSTKLEDSAMYFCASRPTGGWTEAFFGQGTRLTVV.

The J gene is TRBJ2-1, the V gene TRBV7-2; tentative D call: TRBD2 (5 bases). Germline V gives CDR1 SGHTA, CDR2 FQGNSA. The V gene lost 4 bases and the J gene lost 8 bases, with 21 bases spanning the gap. The CDR3 contains 16 residues. In DNA, the CDR3 is TGTGCCAGCAGCTCCAGCGGAGCCGTTAATGTCCATGAGCAGTTCTTC. This translates into CASSSSGAVNVHEQFF.

This chain uses TRBV2 with TRBJ2-1; 12 bases fit TRBD2. This CDR3 is built from 14 residues. The V gene's germline CDR1 is SNHLY and CDR2 FYNNEI. The V segment lost 1 base and the J segment 8 bases; nucleotides outside the gene matches: 0. The CDR3 loop is CASSEGLAGDEQFF. CDR3 coding DNA: TGTGCCAGCAGTGAAGGACTAGCGGGGGATGAGCAGTTCTTC.

CDR3: CASSTLAGGSGDTQYF. CDR3 coding DNA: TGTGCCAGCAGTACGCTGGCGGGAGGCTCCGGGGATACGCAGTATTTT. This sequence joins TRBV6-2 or TRBV6-3 and TRBJ2-3; TRBD2 matches 8 bases. CDR3 length: 16 residues. V shed 5 bases and J 6 bases; nucleotides not matched to a gene: 13. Germline V lookup: CDR1 MNHEY, CDR2 SVGEGT.

The sample holds one count of this clone. The J gene is TRBJ1-2, the V gene TRBV6-4; D may be TRBD1 (6 bases). CDR1 and CDR2 (germline): MRHNA, SNTAGT. The V gene lost 6 bases and the J gene lost 0 bases, with 14 bases spanning the gap. The CDR3 runs 15 residues. CDR3 amino acids: CASRSDSSANYGYTF. The CDR3 nucleotides read TGTGCCAGCAGATCGGACAGTTCAGCTAACTATGGCTACACCTTC.

The gene calls are TRBV28 and TRBJ1-2; tentatively, D is TRBD1 (6 bases). Germline V CDR1 and CDR2: MDHEN, SYDVKM. V lost 8 bases and J lost 6, with 10 bases in between. The CDR3 has 11 residues. CDR3 nucleotides: TGTGCCAGCGCACACAGGGATGGCTACACCTTC. It encodes CASAHRDGYTF.

This chain connects TRBV2 to TRBJ1-1; D uncertain. Germline V gene lookup returns CDR1 SNHLY and CDR2 FYNNEI. CDR3 length: 14 amino acids. Trimming cost V 4 bases and J 4 bases, with 13 bases left between them. DNA for the CDR3: TGTGCCAGCAGTGCCGGAGTCCCGGGCACTGAAGCTTTCTTT. Protein: CASSAGVPGTEAFF.

This clone was seen a single time. The V call is TRBV29-1, the J call TRBJ2-2; TRBD2 agrees at 13 bases. Trimming removed 1 base from V and 0 bases from J; junction bases left unmatched: 5. Germline CDR1 reads SQVTM; CDR2 reads ANQGSEA. The CDR3 runs 18 residues. CDR3 nucleotides: TGCAGCGTTGAAGGCGGGACTAGCGGGGACGCGAACACCGGGGAGCTGTTTTTT. The encoded protein is CSVEGGTSGDANTGELFF.

This clone was counted once. V and J are TRBV10-3 and TRBJ1-1, with 7 bases identical to TRBD1. The CDR3 has 16 amino acids. Germline CDR1 and CDR2: ENHRY and SYGVKD. Unmatched junction bases numbered 10, after V lost 2 bases and J lost 4 bases. CDR3 DNA: TGTGCCATCAGTGAGCCGCGACAGGGATCGGGCACTGAAGCTTTCTTT. Its protein product is CAISEPRQGSGTEAFF.

The V call is TRBV5-1, the J call TRBJ1-1; TRBD1 is a possible D gene (5 bases). The CDR3 runs to 15 residues. V lost 0 bases and J lost 0, with 9 bases in between. Germline loops: CDR1 SGHRS, CDR2 YFSETQ. Written as DNA, the CDR3 is TGCGCCAGCAGCTTGGCGACAGTGATGAACACTGAAGCTTTCTTT. It yields the protein CASSLATVMNTEAFF.

CDR3 nucleotide sequence: TGCGCCAGCAGCCAACAGGGGTCAGACGTGGGTGAGCAGTTCTTC. Translation: CASSQQGSDVGEQFF. The V call is TRBV5-1, the J call TRBJ2-1, with TRBD1 matching over 7 bases. CDR1 is SGHRS and CDR2 is YFSETQ in the germline V gene. With 4 bases clipped from V and 9 bases from J, the junction kept 13 bases outside the gene matches. This CDR3 is built from 15 residues.

The rearrangement links TRBV6-6 to TRBJ2-2, with TRBD2 matching 9 bases. Losses at the gene ends were 10 bases for V and 6 bases for J; bases not matched to a gene: 15. CDR3 length: 16 amino acids. Per the germline V gene, CDR1 is MNHNY and CDR2 is SVGAGI (reference sequence). As DNA, the CDR3 is TGTGCCACAACGATGCACTTAGCGGGAGTATCCGGGGAGCTGTTTTTT. Its protein product is CATTMHLAGVSGELFF.

This clone has a single count. This chain uses TRBV5-1 with TRBJ2-3; possible D gene TRBD1, 5 bases. Germline CDR1 SGHRS, CDR2 YFSETQ. The ends were cut back, 2 bases at V and 3 bases at J, with 7 bases in the middle. The CDR3 is 13 residues long. CDR3 sequence (DNA): TGCGCCAGCAGCTTAACAGGTACAGATACGCAGTATTTT. Protein sequence: CASSLTGTDTQYF.

This chain joins TRBV4-1 and TRBJ1-2; a weak D match, TRBD1 (5 bases). This CDR3 contains 16 residues. Trimming pared 0 bases from V and 6 bases from J, leaving 17 bases between. CDR1 is MGHRA, CDR2 YSYEKL, per germline. Here the CDR3 reads CASSQEIMEGVDGYTF. The CDR3, as DNA: TGCGCCAGCAGCCAAGAGATTATGGAAGGGGTGGATGGCTACACCTTC.

The chain links TRBV6-5 to TRBJ2-7; perhaps TRBD2 as D (5 bases). V dropped 5 bases and J dropped 3 bases, with 11 bases sitting between them. The germline V gene has CDR1 MNHEY and CDR2 SVGAGI. The CDR3 is 13 residues long. In nucleotides, the CDR3 is TGTGCCAGCAGTACCGGGAATGACTACGAGCAGTACTTC. Its protein is CASSTGNDYEQYF.

The rearrangement joins TRBV29-1 to TRBJ2-7; TRBD2 matches at 8 bases. The CDR3 is made up of 14 amino acids. The V and J ends lost 1 base and 2 bases, in that order; junction bases with no gene match: 4. Germline-derived CDR1 and CDR2 are SQVTM and ANQGSEA. CDR3 loop: CSVEGREAPYEQYF. The CDR3 DNA reads as TGCAGCGTTGAAGGGCGGGAGGCTCCCTACGAGCAGTACTTC.

This clone was seen just once. The chain couples TRBV7-6 to TRBJ2-1, with TRBD1 identical over 7 bases. CDR3 size: 16 residues. CDR1 is SGHVS, CDR2 FNYEAQ, per germline. V lost 5 bases and J lost 0; bases outside the gene matches: 7. The CDR3 spells CASSAYRGSSYNEQFF. The CDR3 DNA sequence: TGTGCCAGCAGCGCCTACAGGGGTAGCTCCTACAATGAGCAGTTCTTC.